Listed below are T cell receptor beta chains from one sample, sequenced in a study of cytomegalovirus exposure and HLA in healthy donors. Clones were read by immunoSEQ multiplex PCR, and TCRdb kept only the in-frame ones, dropping some. The sample shows about 160,000 clones, 75% to 80% of them seen only once. Sequences were obtained from PBMCs. The receptors were sampled from a woman aged 50 to 60 in good health and CMV-seropositive. Each CDR3 is given with its conserved first and last residue. The D gene is left open where the match is weak. A row's size may be missing; if present it is once, few, many or a size class.

d_call: -; v_call: TRBV6-6; clone_size: -; j_call: TRBJ2-1; cdr3_nt: TGTGCCAGCAGTTACGGAGGGACCACCAATGAGCAGTTCTTC; cdr3_aa: CASSYGGTTNEQFF
d_call: TRBD1; v_call: TRBV25-1; clone_size: -; j_call: TRBJ2-5; cdr3_nt: TGTGCCAGTGGGACAGGGTTCCCACAGGGAAGTGAGACCCAGTACTTC; cdr3_aa: CASGTGFPQGSETQYF
d_call: -; v_call: TRBV20-1; clone_size: -; j_call: TRBJ2-3; cdr3_nt: TGCAGTGCTAGCCTTTCAGATACGCAGTATTTT; cdr3_aa: CSASLSDTQYF
d_call: -; v_call: TRBV7-9; clone_size: -; j_call: TRBJ2-2; cdr3_nt: TGTGCCAGCAGCTTACCGAGAAGCGGGGAGCTGTTTTTT; cdr3_aa: CASSLPRSGELFF
d_call: -; v_call: TRBV7-9; clone_size: -; j_call: TRBJ2-7; cdr3_nt: TGTGCCAGCAGCTTAGGACAGATAGCCGAGCAGTACTTC; cdr3_aa: CASSLGQIAEQYF
d_call: -; v_call: TRBV5-6; clone_size: -; j_call: TRBJ2-2; cdr3_nt: TGTGCCAGCAGGCTTGGTTACACTAGGGAGCTGTTTTTT; cdr3_aa: CASRLGYTRELFF
d_call: TRBD1; v_call: TRBV2; clone_size: -; j_call: TRBJ2-5; cdr3_nt: TGTGCCAGCAGCGACAGGGACGGAGAGACCCAGTACTTC; cdr3_aa: CASSDRDGETQYF
d_call: TRBD2; v_call: TRBV28; clone_size: once; j_call: TRBJ2-7; cdr3_nt: TGTGCCAGCAGTTCTCTAGCGGGGGGTATTCGCTACGAGCAGTACTTC; cdr3_aa: CASSSLAGGIRYEQYF
d_call: TRBD1; v_call: TRBV6-6; clone_size: -; j_call: TRBJ2-3; cdr3_nt: TGTGCCAGCAGTTACGGGACAGTCCGGACAGATACGCAGTATTTT; cdr3_aa: CASSYGTVRTDTQYF
d_call: -; v_call: TRBV30; clone_size: -; j_call: TRBJ2-3; cdr3_nt: TGTGCCTGGAGTGCCCCCCGAGGGGGGGCCACAGGCACAGATACGCAGTATTTT; cdr3_aa: CAWSAPRGGATGTDTQYF
d_call: -; v_call: TRBV5-4; clone_size: -; j_call: TRBJ2-4; cdr3_nt: TGTGCCAGCAGCTTAGCCGGGAGCGCCAAAAACATTCAGTACTTC; cdr3_aa: CASSLAGSAKNIQYF
d_call: -; v_call: TRBV6-5; clone_size: few; j_call: TRBJ1-1; cdr3_nt: TGTGCCAGCAACAAACCAGGGGAAAGCACTGAAGCTTTCTTT; cdr3_aa: CASNKPGESTEAFF
d_call: TRBD2; v_call: TRBV18; clone_size: once; j_call: TRBJ2-7; cdr3_nt: TGTGCCAGCTCACCGGGGGGAGGGCCCCCGGGCGAGCAGTACTTC; cdr3_aa: CASSPGGGPPGEQYF
d_call: TRBD1; v_call: TRBV4-1; clone_size: -; j_call: TRBJ2-2; cdr3_nt: TGCGCCAGCAGCCAAGATTCGAGACAGGGCACCGGGGAGCTGTTTTTT; cdr3_aa: CASSQDSRQGTGELFF
d_call: -; v_call: TRBV6-4; clone_size: -; j_call: TRBJ1-5; cdr3_nt: TGTGCCAGCAGCGACTTGGACGGGGGAGGAATCAATCAGCCCCAGCATTTT; cdr3_aa: CASSDLDGGGINQPQHF
d_call: TRBD1; v_call: TRBV11-2; clone_size: -; j_call: TRBJ2-2; cdr3_nt: TGTGCCAGCAGCTCAAGGACAGGGGAGGGCGGGGAGCTGTTTTTT; cdr3_aa: CASSSRTGEGGELFF
d_call: TRBD1; v_call: TRBV6-6; clone_size: -; j_call: TRBJ1-5; cdr3_nt: TGTGCCAGCAGTCCCCGAGGACAGGGGGCAGGACAGCCCCAGCATTTT; cdr3_aa: CASSPRGQGAGQPQHF